The 16 T cell receptor beta chains listed next were all sequenced from one sample in a study of CD8 T cells in ankylosing spondylitis. TCRdb ran MiXCR on the 5' RACE reads and lists one entry per CDR3 protein. The sample records fewer than 150,000 distinct CDR3 sequences, 5.5% to 7.5% being singletons. The material sequenced was blood, either unsorted or a sorted T cell fraction (not recorded which). The source is a female donor with ankylosing spondylitis or in good health (not recorded which).

This clonotype was detected ten times or more. V gene TRBV7-2 combines with J gene TRBJ2-5, with D maybe TRBD1 (5 bases). V lost 5 bases and J lost 5, with 21 bases in between. The CDR3 contains 16 residues. Germline V CDR1 and CDR2: SGHTA, FQGNSA. The CDR3 sequence: CASSPKGARVGETQYF. The DNA for the CDR3 is TGTGCCAGCAGCCCCAAAGGGGCCCGGGTGGGGGAGACCCAGTACTTC.

This clonotype was seen repeatedly, ten times or more. This chain uses TRBV24-1 with TRBJ2-1; D is tentatively TRBD1 or TRBD2 (6 bases each). Germline V gene lookup returns CDR1 KGHDR and CDR2 SFDVKD. V was pared by 4 bases and J by 6 bases, with 24 bases between. The CDR3 runs 18 residues. The CDR3 sequence is CATSDPVPGAASGNEQFF. In DNA, the CDR3 is TGTGCCACCAGTGACCCCGTTCCGGGGGCCGCATCGGGCAATGAGCAGTTCTTC.

This clonotype appeared many times. This chain connects TRBV27 to TRBJ1-1; TRBD1 might be the D (5 bases). Trimming removed 6 bases from V and 1 base from J, with 9 bases in between. This CDR3 spans 13 amino acids. Germline V gene data show CDR1 as MNHEY and CDR2 as SMNVEV (reference sequence). CDR3 DNA: TGTGCCAGCAGCCATACAGGGAACACTGAAGCTTTCTTT. This encodes CASSHTGNTEAFF.

The CDR3: CASSVWTSGATDTQYF. The CDR3 nucleotides read TGTGCCAGCAGCGTCTGGACTAGCGGGGCAACAGATACGCAGTATTTT. This sequence joins TRBV5-6 and TRBJ2-3, with 12 positions matching TRBD2. CDR3 length: 16 residues. V was clipped by 4 bases and J by 3 bases; unmatched bases: 6. CDR1 and CDR2 (germline): SGHDT, YYEEEE.

This clonotype was found many times. The V gene is TRBV5-1, the J gene TRBJ2-1, with 8 nucleotides matching TRBD1. The germline CDR1 and CDR2 sequences are SGHRS and YFSETQ. Trimming removed 2 bases from V and 3 bases from J; junction bases left unmatched: 4. This CDR3 comprises 15 residues. For the CDR3, the DNA is TGCGCCAGCAGCTTATTGGACAGGGTCTACAATGAGCAGTTCTTC. Encoded protein: CASSLLDRVYNEQFF.

In its sample, this clonotype was seen many times. This chain connects TRBV4-3 to TRBJ2-7; D not certain. Trimming took 0 bases from V and 6 from J, leaving 15 bases between them. This CDR3 has 15 amino acids. Germline V gene sequence: CDR1 LGHNA, CDR2 YSLEER. The CDR3 protein is CASSQDRMGGVEQYF. CDR3 bases: TGCGCCAGCAGCCAAGATCGGATGGGTGGGGTCGAGCAGTACTTC.

This clonotype was seen more than once but under ten times. The chain couples TRBV7-2 to TRBJ1-1; perhaps TRBD1 as D (6 bases). Germline-derived CDR1 and CDR2 are SGHTA and FQGNSA. The CDR3 sequence is 14 residues long. Trimming removed 1 base at V and 7 bases at J, with 13 bases between. Here the CDR3 DNA reads TGTGCCAGCAGCTTAGACGGGGGCCCCGGTGAAGCTTTCTTT. Translated, it gives CASSLDGGPGEAFF.

This clonotype was observed many times. V usage is TRBV20-1 and J usage is TRBJ2-5, with TRBD1 identical over 8 bases. V was pared by 6 bases and J by 3 bases, with 6 bases of the junction left unmatched. CDR1 DFQATT and CDR2 SNEGSKA come from the germline V gene (reference sequence). The CDR3 extends over 13 amino acids. The DNA for the CDR3 is TGCAGTGCCGGACAGGGTAGGGAAGAGACCCAGTACTTC. Translating it yields CSAGQGREETQYF.

The V call is TRBV7-8, the J call TRBJ2-1, with D possibly matching TRBD2 (6 bases). The CDR3 is made up of 16 amino acids. CDR1 and CDR2 (germline): SGHVS, FQNEAQ. V lost 5 bases and J lost 0, with 14 bases in between. The CDR3 sequence is CASSPDGGFSYNEQFF. The CDR3 DNA is TGTGCCAGCAGCCCTGACGGGGGATTCTCCTACAATGAGCAGTTCTTC.

This clonotype was seen ten or more times. J is TRBJ2-3 and V is TRBV2; 9 bases align to TRBD2. Losses at the gene ends were 2 bases for V and 7 bases for J; bases not matched to a gene: 10. CDR1 SNHLY and CDR2 FYNNEI come from the germline V gene. The CDR3 sequence is 16 residues long. The CDR3 loop reads CASSESLRGGPNTQYF. The CDR3 DNA follows: TGTGCCAGCAGTGAATCTTTGCGGGGGGGCCCGAATACGCAGTATTTT.

The chain couples TRBV7-2 to TRBJ2-5; maybe TRBD2 (7 bases). With 1 base removed from V and 1 base from J, the gap between germline ends came to 10 bases. This CDR3 has 15 residues. CDR1 is SGHTA and CDR2 is FQGNSA in the germline V gene. CDR3 in DNA: TGTGCCAGCAGCTTAGTAGGGGGGGCCCAAGAGACCCAGTACTTC. Amino acids: CASSLVGGAQETQYF.

The sample holds many counts of this clonotype. The chain joins TRBV5-1 to TRBJ2-7; D is possibly TRBD1 (5 bases). The length of the CDR3 is 13 residues. Trimming removed 5 bases from V and 6 bases from J, with 15 bases in between. Germline V gives CDR1 SGHRS, CDR2 YFSETQ. The DNA of the CDR3 is TGCGCCAGCAGGCCGACAGATTTGGGCGAGCAGTACTTC. The encoded protein is CASRPTDLGEQYF.

There are many counts of this clonotype. This CDR3 reads CASSPLSNYGYTF. The CDR3 DNA sequence: TGTGCCAGCAGCCCACTCAGTAACTATGGCTACACCTTC. This chain links TRBV6-5 with TRBJ1-2, with D hard to call. Trimming took off 6 bases at V and 1 base at J, with 9 bases between the two ends. In germline, CDR1 is MNHEY, CDR2 SVGAGI. The CDR3 has 13 residues.

In its sample, this clonotype was seen many times. The gene calls are TRBV6-5 and TRBJ1-6; D gene unclear. This CDR3 has 15 residues. Between the trimmed V and J ends, which lost 2 bases and 7 bases, there was a span of 12 bases. The germline V gene has CDR1 MNHEY and CDR2 SVGAGI. The CDR3 spells CASSYKGKNNSPLHF. CDR3 bases: TGTGCCAGCAGTTACAAAGGGAAGAACAATTCACCCCTCCACTTT.

This clonotype was counted ten times or more. V is TRBV24-1 and J is TRBJ1-2, with TRBD1 identical over 7 bases. Germline V gene lookup returns CDR1 KGHDR and CDR2 SFDVKD. J gave up 13 bases and V 4 bases, and 8 bases lay outside the gene matches. The CDR3 loop spans 12 amino acids. For the CDR3, the DNA is TGTGCCACCAGTGAAGTTGACAGGGCGTTCACCTTC. This encodes CATSEVDRAFTF.

This clonotype was seen repeatedly, ten times or more. The V call is TRBV7-8, the J call TRBJ2-7; D is uncertain. Germline CDR1 is SGHVS and CDR2 is FQNEAQ. The V end was cut by 5 bases, the J end by 2 bases, with 7 bases between. The CDR3 covers 12 residues. CDR3 residues: CASSPNTYEQYF. CDR3 sequence (DNA): TGTGCCAGCAGCCCAAACACCTACGAGCAGTACTTC.